This paragraph reports one T cell receptor (beta chain). Its antigen is unidentified. These data come from a study of shared clonotypes between healthy human individuals. At the level of the study: Plates per donor: three CD4 naive, three CD4 memory, two CD8 naive, one CD8 memory. Study-level points and caveats: Across a few donors, naive CD4 shared around 5.3%, naive CD8 more than 3%, memory CD4 2% to 2.5%, memory CD8 roughly 0.37%. Estimated richness was generally greater in naive than memory subsets.

CD4+ cell separation produced CD45RA+ naive and CD45RA-negative memory subsets. The repertoire was sequenced with immunoSEQ multiplex PCR; TCRdb's copy has only in-frame clones and lacks some. The data contain some 2.1 million clones, 95% of them singletons. The CDR3 has 12 residues. V dropped 5 bases and J dropped 4 bases, with 5 bases sitting between them. CDR1 is MDHEN, CDR2 SYDVKM, per germline. The receptor comes from a man between 18 and 29 years old in good health. The J gene is TRBJ1-4, the V gene TRBV28; no clear D. The sample was naive CD4+ T cells sorted from blood. The subset denotes: CD45RA+ positively selected. The CDR3 sequence is CASSKNNEKLFF. The CDR3 DNA is TGTGCCAGCAGTAAGAATAATGAAAAACTGTTTTTT.